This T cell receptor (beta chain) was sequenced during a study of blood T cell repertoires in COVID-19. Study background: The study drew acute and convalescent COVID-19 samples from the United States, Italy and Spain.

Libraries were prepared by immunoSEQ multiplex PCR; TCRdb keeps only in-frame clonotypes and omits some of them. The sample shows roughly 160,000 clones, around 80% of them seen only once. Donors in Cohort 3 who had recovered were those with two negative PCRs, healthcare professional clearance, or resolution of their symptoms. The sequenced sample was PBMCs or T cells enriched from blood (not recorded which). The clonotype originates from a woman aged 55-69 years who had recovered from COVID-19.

CDR3 in DNA: TGTGCCAGCAGCCAAGACTCGGCCAACTCTGGAAACACCATATATTTT. It is translated as CASSQDSANSGNTIYF. This chain connects TRBV7-2 to TRBJ1-3, with D hard to call. Trimming removed 5 bases at V and 0 bases at J, with 14 bases between. Germline CDR1 SGHTA, CDR2 FQGNSA. CDR3 length equals 16 residues.